The clone carrying this TCR beta chain has ten or more counts. The target antigen is unknown. The data originate from a study of T-cell memory formation after mild COVID-19. Background on the study: Largely, the TCR clusters proved donor specific. Study outcomes and limitations: Clones that got smaller from day 15 to 85 had even CD4/CD8, while clones growing later tipped toward CD4+.

TCRdb called the 5' RACE reads again in MiXCR, with one record for every CDR3 protein. The sample yields tens of thousands of distinct CDR3 sequences, approximately 7.6% seen once. The V gene's germline CDR1 is SQVTM and CDR2 ANQGSEA. The CDR3 length is 13 residues. V lost 5 bases to trimming and J lost 3 bases, with 14 bases between them. The sample comprised PBMCs or a T cell subset sorted from them (not recorded which). This sequence was found in a young man who had mild COVID-19 (a few samples of this study predate the infection). Cell type and time point are not known. V usage is TRBV29-1 and J usage is TRBJ2-7; tentative D call: TRBD1 (6 bases). The CDR3 loop is CSVRAGDSYEQYF. The CDR3, as DNA: TGCAGCGTTCGAGCAGGGGATAGCTACGAGCAGTACTTC.